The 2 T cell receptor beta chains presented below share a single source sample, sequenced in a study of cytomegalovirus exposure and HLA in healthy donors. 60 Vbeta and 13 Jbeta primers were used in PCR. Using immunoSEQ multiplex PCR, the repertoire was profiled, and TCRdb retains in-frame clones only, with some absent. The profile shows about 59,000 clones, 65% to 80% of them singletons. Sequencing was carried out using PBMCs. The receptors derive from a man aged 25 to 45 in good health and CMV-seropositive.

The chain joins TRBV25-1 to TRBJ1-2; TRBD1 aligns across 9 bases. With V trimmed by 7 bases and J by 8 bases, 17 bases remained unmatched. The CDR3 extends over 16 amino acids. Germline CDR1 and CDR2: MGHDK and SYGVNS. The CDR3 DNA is TGTGCCAGCATGGGACAGGGAGGTTCCCCTCCCTACGGCTACACCTTC. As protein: CASMGQGGSPPYGYTF.

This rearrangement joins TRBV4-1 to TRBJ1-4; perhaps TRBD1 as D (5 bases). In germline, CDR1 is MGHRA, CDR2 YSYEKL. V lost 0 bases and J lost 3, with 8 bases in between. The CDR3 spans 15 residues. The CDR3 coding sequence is TGCGCCAGCAGCCAAGAGGGCAGGGCTAATGAAAAACTGTTTTTT. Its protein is CASSQEGRANEKLFF.